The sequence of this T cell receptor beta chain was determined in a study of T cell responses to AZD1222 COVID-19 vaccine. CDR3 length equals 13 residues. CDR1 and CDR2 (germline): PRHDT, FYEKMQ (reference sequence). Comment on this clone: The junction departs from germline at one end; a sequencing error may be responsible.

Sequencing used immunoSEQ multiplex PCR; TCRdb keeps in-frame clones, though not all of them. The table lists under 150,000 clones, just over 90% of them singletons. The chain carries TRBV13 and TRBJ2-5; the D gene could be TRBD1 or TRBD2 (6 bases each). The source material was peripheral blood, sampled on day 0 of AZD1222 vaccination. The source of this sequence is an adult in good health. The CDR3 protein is CASSLGGRGTQYF. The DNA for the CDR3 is TGTGCCAGCAGCCTAGGGGGGCGTGGGACCCAGTACTTC.